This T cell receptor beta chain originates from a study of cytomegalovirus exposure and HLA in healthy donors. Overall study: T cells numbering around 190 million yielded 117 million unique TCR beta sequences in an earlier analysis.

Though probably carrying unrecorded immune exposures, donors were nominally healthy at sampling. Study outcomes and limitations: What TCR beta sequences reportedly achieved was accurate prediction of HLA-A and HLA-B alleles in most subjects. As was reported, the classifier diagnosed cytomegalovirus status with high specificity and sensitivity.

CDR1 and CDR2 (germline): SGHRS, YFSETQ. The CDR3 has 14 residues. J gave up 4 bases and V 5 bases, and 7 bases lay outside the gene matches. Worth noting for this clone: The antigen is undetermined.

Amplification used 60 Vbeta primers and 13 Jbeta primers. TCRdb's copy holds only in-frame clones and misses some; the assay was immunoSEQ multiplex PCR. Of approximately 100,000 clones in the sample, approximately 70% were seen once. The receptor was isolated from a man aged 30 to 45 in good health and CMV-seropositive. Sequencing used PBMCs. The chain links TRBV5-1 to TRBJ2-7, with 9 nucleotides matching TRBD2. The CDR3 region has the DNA TGCGCCAGCAGGCGGCAGCGGGGGGTGTACGAGCAGTACTTC. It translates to CASRRQRGVYEQYF. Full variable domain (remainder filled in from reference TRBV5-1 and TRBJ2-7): KAGVTQTPRYLIKTRGQQVTLSCSPISGHRSVSWYQQTPGQGLQFLFEYFSETQRNKGNFPGRFSGRQFSNSRSEMNVSTLELGDSALYLCASRRQRGVYEQYFGPGTRLTVT.